This record looks at one T cell receptor (beta chain) sequence and its context. Its cognate antigen is unknown. The table came from immunoSEQ multiplex PCR; TCRdb's copy has only in-frame clones and leaves some out. The sample holds about 90,000 clones; just over 90% are singletons and the top ten take under 3.5%. Stated time point: cycle 4 day 1 (C4D1), after less than 7 weeks of nivolumab. Relapses following autologous stem cell transplantation were seen in all patients, with brentuximab vedotin exposure varying. This entry comes from a study of PD-1 blockade in classical Hodgkin lymphoma. Overall study findings and caveats: Diversity similar to that of newly diagnosed patients was seen at baseline in complete responders. Diminished baseline TCR diversity has been reported in newly diagnosed patients relative to healthy donors.

The CDR3 loop spans 17 amino acids. The junction had 10 bases not matched to a gene; V was cut back by 3 bases and J by 2 bases. Per germline, CDR1 SGDLS and CDR2 YYNGEE. V gene TRBV9 combines with J gene TRBJ1-1; TRBD1 matches 10 bases. This TCR was sampled from a human donor with classical Hodgkin lymphoma. The sample was peripheral blood mononuclear cells (PBMCs), taken before the fourth cycle of nivolumab. CDR3 DNA: TGTGCCAGCAGCGCGCCGGGACAGGGGTTTTTTAACACTGAAGCTTTCTTT. It specifies CASSAPGQGFFNTEAFF.